Presented here are 32 T cell receptor beta chains from one specimen sequenced in a study of T cells in Graves' hyperthyroidism and ophthalmopathy. Amplification yielded TCR beta CDR3 regions, with RNA transcripts as the source. A set of HTBI primers served as the primers for a first-round RT-PCR of the TCR CDR3. TCRdb processed the multiplex PCR reads anew with MiXCR; each CDR3 protein has one entry. This repertoire shows roughly 30,000 distinct CDR3 sequences, under 55% found once; its top ten account for approximately 10%. Sequencing was carried out using blood. These receptors all stem from a woman aged 25 to 39 with Graves' hyperthyroidism.

CDR3 region: CSAREAGQGLISPLHF. The CDR3 nucleotides read TGCAGTGCTAGGGAGGCGGGACAGGGTTTAATTTCACCCCTCCACTTT. This sequence joins TRBV20-1 and TRBJ1-6; 9 positions agree with TRBD1. CDR3 length equals 16 residues. With 3 bases clipped from V and 9 bases from J, the junction kept 12 bases outside the gene matches. CDR1 DFQATT and CDR2 SNEGSKA come from the germline V gene (reference sequence).

This clonotype came up many times. V and J are TRBV25-1 and TRBJ2-2, with TRBD1 as a possible D gene (5 bases). Looked up from germline, CDR1 is MGHDK and CDR2 is SYGVNS. The CDR3 spans 14 residues. The germline V and J ends were trimmed by 8 bases and 8 bases, with 18 bases remaining between them. CDR3 region: CASVGPGRSGELFF. DNA of the CDR3: TGTGCCAGCGTGGGGCCGGGTCGGTCTGGGGAGCTGTTTTTT.

The rearrangement uses TRBV20-1 and TRBJ1-2; D might be TRBD1 (6 bases). This CDR3 spans 15 amino acids. Trimming stripped 3 bases from V and 0 bases from J, with 14 bases between. Looked up from germline, CDR1 is DFQATT and CDR2 is SNEGSKA (reference sequence). Here the CDR3 reads CSARPRDKTNYGYTF. The CDR3, as DNA: TGCAGTGCTAGGCCCCGGGACAAGACTAACTATGGCTACACCTTC.

In DNA, the CDR3 is TGCAGTGCTAGAGGGGCCAACTCCTACGAGCAGTACTTC. This translates into CSARGANSYEQYF. This chain connects TRBV20-1 to TRBJ2-7; D not resolved. CDR1 and CDR2 from the germline V gene are DFQATT and SNEGSKA (reference sequence). V lost 1 base to trimming and J lost 0 bases, with 7 bases between them. The CDR3 sequence is 13 residues long.

This clonotype came up many times. Being one base from a much bigger clone, this may be a read error. The J gene is TRBJ2-1, the V gene TRBV10-2; D gene ambiguous. The CDR3 totals 15 residues. Per germline, CDR1 WSHSY and CDR2 SAAADI. In DNA form, the CDR3 reads TGCGCCAGCAGAAATTTAGTTGAGAGGTACAATGAGCGGTTCTTC. Residues: CASRNLVERYNERFF.

The chain recombines TRBV2 with TRBJ1-5; the D gene is possibly TRBD1 (6 bases). Trimming cost V 3 bases and J 13 bases, with 13 bases left between them. This CDR3 is built from 12 residues. Germline CDR1 SNHLY, CDR2 FYNNEI. The CDR3, as DNA: TGTGCCAGCAGTGAGCGAGGACAGTCTCAGCATTTT. Its translation: CASSERGQSQHF.

By frequency in the sample, this clonotype is medium-sized. This CDR3 is CSANRDINQPQHF. The CDR3, as DNA: TGCAGTGCTAACCGGGACATCAATCAGCCCCAGCATTTT. This chain connects TRBV20-1 to TRBJ1-5; D is perhaps TRBD1 (6 bases). V lost 4 bases to trimming and J lost 3 bases, with 10 bases between them. The CDR3 spans 13 residues. From germline, CDR1 is DFQATT and CDR2 SNEGSKA (reference sequence).

By share, this clonotype ranks as medium-sized (0.01 to 0.1%). The chain employs TRBV10-1 and TRBJ2-7, with TRBD1 as a possible D gene (5 bases). V was clipped by 6 bases and J by 7 bases, with 16 bases between them. In germline, CDR1 is WNHNN, CDR2 SYGVQD (reference sequence). This CDR3 is 13 amino acids long. Here the CDR3 DNA reads TGCGCCAGCAGCCAGGGCGGTTTAGGGGAGCAGTACTTC. This sequence encodes CASSQGGLGEQYF.

The chain combines TRBV10-2 with TRBJ2-5; D uncertain. Germline V gene data show CDR1 as WSHSY and CDR2 as SAAADI. V was trimmed by 9 bases and J by 9 bases, leaving 17 bases between them. The CDR3 runs to 12 residues. The CDR3 nucleotides read TGCGCCAGAATGAAGGATCATCAGCCCCAGTACTTC. The encoded protein is CARMKDHQPQYF.

This clonotype was seen ten or more times. The chain carries TRBV7-9 and TRBJ2-5; possible D gene TRBD1, 5 bases. This CDR3 has 15 amino acids. The germline gives CDR1 SEHNR, CDR2 FQNEAQ (reference sequence). V lost 0 bases to trimming and J lost 1 base, with 9 bases between them. This CDR3 reads CASSLALGAQETQYF. The CDR3 DNA is TGTGCCAGCAGCTTAGCGCTAGGGGCCCAAGAGACCCAGTACTTC.

At least ten counts were recorded for this clonotype. This rearrangement joins TRBV2 to TRBJ1-4, with D maybe TRBD1 (5 bases). The V and J ends lost 6 bases and 2 bases respectively, with 19 bases between them. The CDR3 sequence is 17 residues long. Germline V gene data show CDR1 as SNHLY and CDR2 as FYNNEI. The CDR3 spells CASRAIDLGATNEKLFF. The CDR3 DNA is TGTGCCAGCAGGGCGATCGATTTAGGGGCGACTAATGAAAAACTGTTTTTT.

This clonotype appeared many times. V usage is TRBV5-6 and J usage is TRBJ2-7; 7 positions match TRBD1. Germline lookup yields CDR1 SGHDT and CDR2 YYEEEE. This CDR3 spans 15 amino acids. V trimming: 4 bases; J trimming: 5 bases; junction bases outside the gene matches: 12. CDR3 loop: CASSLLDRVLDEQYF. DNA of the CDR3: TGTGCCAGCAGCCTGCTAGACAGGGTACTCGACGAGCAGTACTTC.

This clonotype is medium-sized. V gene TRBV24-1 combines with J gene TRBJ2-6; weak D call: TRBD1 (6 bases). The ends were cut back, 9 bases at V and 1 base at J, with 9 bases in the middle. The CDR3 is 14 residues long. From germline, CDR1 is KGHDR and CDR2 SFDVKD. This CDR3 reads CATSRGSGANVLTF. CDR3 in DNA: TGTGCCACCTCCAGGGGTTCTGGGGCCAACGTCCTGACTTTC.

This clonotype was picked up many times. The V call is TRBV30, the J call TRBJ2-3, with a tentative D call TRBD2 (6 bases). This CDR3 has 13 amino acids. The germline V gene has CDR1 GTSNPN and CDR2 SVGIG (reference sequence). Trimming took 1 base from V and 3 from J, leaving 8 bases between them. The CDR3 DNA sequence: TGTGCCTGGAGTGAGGAGGGAACAGATACGCAGTATTTT. Translation: CAWSEEGTDTQYF.

There are many counts of this clonotype. The genes are TRBV6-1 and TRBJ2-1; D remains unclear. This CDR3 is built from 15 residues. The ends were cut back, 2 bases at V and 0 bases at J, with 8 bases in the middle. The germline V gene has CDR1 MNHNS and CDR2 SASEGT. The CDR3 region is CASSEIWSSYNEQFF. The CDR3 bases are TGTGCCAGCAGTGAAATTTGGAGCTCCTACAATGAGCAGTTCTTC.

This clonotype was counted many times. This chain joins TRBV28 and TRBJ2-7; the match to TRBD2 covers 9 bases. The CDR3 spans 15 residues. After removal of 6 bases from V and 4 bases from J, the junction contained 10 bases not matched to a gene. Per the germline V gene, CDR1 is MDHEN and CDR2 is SYDVKM. The CDR3 nucleotides read TGTGCCAGCAGCTCTCCGGGACTAGCAGCTTACGAGCAGTACTTC. Residues: CASSSPGLAAYEQYF. Full variable domain (missing parts from reference TRBV28 and TRBJ2-7): DVKVTQSSRYLVKRTGEKVFLECVQDMDHENMFWYRQDPGLGLRLIYFSYDVKMKEKGDIPEGYSVSREKKERFSLILESASTNQTSMYLCASSSPGLAAYEQYFGPGTRLTVT.

This clonotype rates as medium-sized. The chain links TRBV20-1 to TRBJ1-2; the D gene is possibly TRBD1 (6 bases). Trimming removed 5 bases from V and 1 base from J, with 11 bases in between. The CDR3 runs 13 residues. Germline V gives CDR1 DFQATT, CDR2 SNEGSKA (reference sequence). CDR3 sequence: CSAQGRGNYGYTF. DNA for the CDR3: TGCAGTGCTCAGGGGAGGGGTAACTATGGCTACACCTTC.

The rearrangement joins TRBV5-6 to TRBJ2-7; D possibly corresponds to TRBD1 (5 bases). Per the germline V gene, CDR1 is SGHDT and CDR2 is YYEEEE. The V end lost 3 bases, the J end lost 7 bases, and 17 bases lay between the germline ends. The CDR3 consists of 14 residues. The CDR3 region has the DNA TGTGCCAGCAGCTCACAGGTCCGGGCCACGGAGCAGTACTTC. Amino acid sequence: CASSSQVRATEQYF. Variable domain in full (rest from reference TRBV5-6 and TRBJ2-7): DAGVTQSPTHLIKTRGQQVTLRCSPKSGHDTVSWYQQALGQGPQFIFQYYEEEERQRGNFPDRFSGHQFPNYSSELNVNALLLGDSALYLCASSSQVRATEQYFGPGTRLTVT.

Comments on this clonotype: Here the CDR3 omits its conserved ending phenylalanine or tryptophan, so a read error is the likely source. The chain joins TRBV12-3 or TRBV12-4 to TRBJ2-5; D gene ambiguous. The CDR3 has 14 residues. CDR3 bases: TGTGACAGCAGCCAGGACCCGCACCAGGAGACCCAGTACTTG. Its protein product is CDSSQDPHQETQYL.

This clonotype was counted ten times or more. This rearrangement joins TRBV11-2 to TRBJ2-2, with D unresolved. This CDR3 comprises 15 residues. V lost 8 bases to trimming and J lost 4 bases, with 17 bases between them. CDR1 and CDR2 (germline): SGHAT, FQNNGV. CDR3 in amino acids: CASSFGSLSTGELFF. CDR3 coding DNA: TGTGCCAGCTCTTTTGGCAGCTTAAGCACCGGGGAGCTGTTTTTT.

At least ten counts were recorded for this clonotype. The chain links TRBV9 to TRBJ2-1, with 9 positions matching TRBD2. V lost 4 bases and J lost 4; bases outside the gene matches: 9. The CDR3 contains 16 residues. Germline CDR1 and CDR2: SGDLS and YYNGEE. This chain's CDR3 is CASSPLGSGGYNEQFF. The CDR3 nucleotides are TGTGCCAGCAGCCCCCTTGGTAGCGGGGGTTACAATGAGCAGTTCTTC. Using reference TRBV9 and TRBJ2-1 for the parts outside the CDR3, the full variable domain is DSGVTQTPKHLITATGQRVTLRCSPRSGDLSVYWYQQSLDQGLQFLIQYYNGEERAKGNILERFSAQQFPDLHSELNLSSLELGDSALYFCASSPLGSGGYNEQFFGPGTRLTVL.

This clonotype was found many times. The gene calls are TRBV28 and TRBJ2-5; no clear D. The ends were cut back, 2 bases at V and 2 bases at J, with 6 bases in the middle. This CDR3 spans 13 amino acids. CDR1 MDHEN and CDR2 SYDVKM come from the germline V gene. The CDR3 region has the DNA TGTGCCAGCAGTTTACTAGTTCAAGAGACCCAGTACTTC. Translated, it gives CASSLLVQETQYF.

The genes are TRBV12-5 and TRBJ1-3; D not certain. The CDR3 loop spans 12 amino acids. V was trimmed by 3 bases and J by 7 bases, leaving 7 bases between them. Germline V lookup: CDR1 LGHNT, CDR2 FRNRAP. The CDR3 DNA reads TGTGCTAGTGGTTTAGATTGGAACACCATATATTTT. Translated: CASGLDWNTIYF.

The rearrangement links TRBV2 to TRBJ2-5; TRBD1 matches at 9 bases. Germline CDR1 SNHLY, CDR2 FYNNEI. V gave up 5 bases and J gave up 9 bases; unmatched junction bases: 13. This CDR3 has 15 amino acids. CDR3 sequence reads: CASSPMTGGNQPQYF. The CDR3 DNA sequence: TGTGCCAGCAGTCCCATGACAGGGGGTAATCAGCCCCAGTACTTC.

This clonotype was picked up one time. This chain uses TRBV7-9 with TRBJ1-6; 9 positions match TRBD1. The CDR3 is 16 amino acids. J gave up 9 bases and V 6 bases, and 12 bases lay outside the gene matches. Germline lookup yields CDR1 SEHNR and CDR2 FQNEAQ (reference sequence). CDR3 coding DNA: TGTGCCAGCAGATTCACAGGGGGCTATCAAGCTTCACCCCTCCACTTT. It yields the protein CASRFTGGYQASPLHF.

This clonotype was observed many times. V and J are TRBV5-1 and TRBJ1-4; D remains unclear. Germline CDR1 reads SGHRS; CDR2 reads YFSETQ. The CDR3 has 18 residues. The V gene lost 0 bases and the J gene lost 0 bases, with 15 bases spanning the gap. DNA for the CDR3: TGCGCCAGCAGCTTGGTTTTCCGGACTTCAGCAACTAATGAAAAACTGTTTTTT. Translation: CASSLVFRTSATNEKLFF.

The chain employs TRBV10-2 and TRBJ2-7; possible D gene TRBD2, 7 bases. The CDR3 totals 13 residues. V was clipped by 0 bases and J by 9 bases, with 12 bases between them. Germline-derived CDR1 and CDR2 are WSHSY and SAAADI. CDR3 sequence (DNA): TGCGCCAGCAGTGAGTCGGGGGGGCGATGGCAGTACTTC. Protein product: CASSESGGRWQYF.

Concerning this clonotype: Without the conserved terminal phenylalanine or tryptophan, this CDR3 likely stems from a read error. The chain is built from TRBV6-5 and TRBJ2-5; 11 bases align to TRBD2. Germline CDR1 reads MNHEY; CDR2 reads SVGAGI. The CDR3 totals 16 residues. In DNA, the CDR3 is TGTGCCAGCAGTTACAGGGTAGCGGGAGGGCAAGAGACTCAGTACCTC. It yields the protein CASSYRVAGGQETQYL.

This clonotype is deemed medium-sized. The V gene is TRBV7-2, the J gene TRBJ2-1, with 9 positions matching TRBD2. The CDR3 has 12 residues. The V segment lost 5 bases and the J segment 12 bases; nucleotides outside the gene matches: 5. Germline CDR1 is SGHTA and CDR2 is FQGNSA. The CDR3 protein is CASSLGLARQFF. CDR3 coding DNA: TGTGCCAGCAGCCTGGGACTAGCACGGCAGTTCTTC.

The chain carries TRBV7-9 and TRBJ2-3, with 11 bases lining up with TRBD1. This CDR3 contains 16 residues. Germline loops: CDR1 SEHNR, CDR2 FQNEAQ (reference sequence). Unmatched junction bases numbered 12, after V lost 8 bases and J lost 5 bases. The CDR3 protein is CASDNVDRGRGDTQYF. The CDR3 nucleotides read TGTGCCAGCGACAACGTGGACAGGGGGCGCGGAGATACGCAGTATTTT. Full variable domain (outside the CDR3, taken from reference TRBV7-9 and TRBJ2-3): DTGVSQNPRHKITKRGQNVTFRCDPISEHNRLYWYRQTLGQGPEFLTYFQNEAQLEKSRLLSDRFSAERPKGSFSTLEIQRTEQGDSAMYLCASDNVDRGRGDTQYFGPGTRLTVL.

V gene TRBV12-3 or TRBV12-4 combines with J gene TRBJ2-5, with 7 nucleotides matching TRBD1. CDR3 length: 13 residues. V was pared by 6 bases and J by 5 bases, with 6 bases of the junction left unmatched. The CDR3 nucleotides read TGTGCCAGCAGGAGGACAGGACAGGAGACCCAGTACTTC. It codes for CASRRTGQETQYF.

This clonotype came up many times. The chain is built from TRBV7-9 and TRBJ1-5; D is possibly TRBD1 (5 bases). The CDR3 extends over 15 amino acids. CDR1 and CDR2 (germline): SEHNR, FQNEAQ (reference sequence). Trimming shortened V by 3 bases and J by 3 bases, and 12 bases separated the two germline ends. Written as DNA, the CDR3 is TGTGCCAGCAGCTTCTCCGGGGCCTTCAATCAGCCCCAGCATTTT. Its protein is CASSFSGAFNQPQHF.